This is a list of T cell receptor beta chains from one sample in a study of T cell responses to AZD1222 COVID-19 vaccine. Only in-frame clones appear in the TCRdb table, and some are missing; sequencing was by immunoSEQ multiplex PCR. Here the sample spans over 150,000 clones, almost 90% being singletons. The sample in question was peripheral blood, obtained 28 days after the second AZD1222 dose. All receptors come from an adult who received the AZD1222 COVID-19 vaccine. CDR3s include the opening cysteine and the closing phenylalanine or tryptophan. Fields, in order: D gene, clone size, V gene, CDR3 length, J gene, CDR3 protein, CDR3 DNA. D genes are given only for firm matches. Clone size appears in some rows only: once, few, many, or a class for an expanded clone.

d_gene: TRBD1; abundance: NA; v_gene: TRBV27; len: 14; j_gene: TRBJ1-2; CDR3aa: CASSLGQANYGYTF; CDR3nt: TGTGCCAGCAGTTTGGGACAGGCTAACTATGGCTACACCTTC
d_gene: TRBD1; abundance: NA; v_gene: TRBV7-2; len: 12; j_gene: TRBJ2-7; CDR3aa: CASSRDRGKQYF; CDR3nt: TGTGCCAGCAGCCGGGACAGGGGAAAGCAGTACTTC
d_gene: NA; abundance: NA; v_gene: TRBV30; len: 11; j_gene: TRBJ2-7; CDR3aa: CAWKGEYEQYF; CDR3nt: TGTGCCTGGAAGGGGGAATACGAGCAGTACTTC
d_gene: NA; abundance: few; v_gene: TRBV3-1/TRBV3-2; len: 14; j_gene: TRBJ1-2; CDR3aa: CASSPSSMGYGYTF; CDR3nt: TGTGCCAGCAGCCCATCGTCTATGGGCTATGGCTACACCTTC
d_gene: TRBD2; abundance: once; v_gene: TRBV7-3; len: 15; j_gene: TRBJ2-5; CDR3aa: CASSPGGEILETQYF; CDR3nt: TGTGCCAGCAGCCCTGGGGGGGAAATCCTGGAGACCCAGTACTTC
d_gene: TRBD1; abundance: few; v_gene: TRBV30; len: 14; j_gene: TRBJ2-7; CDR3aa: CAGGGPGQGYEQYF; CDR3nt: TGTGCCGGCGGGGGCCCGGGACAGGGCTACGAGCAGTACTTC
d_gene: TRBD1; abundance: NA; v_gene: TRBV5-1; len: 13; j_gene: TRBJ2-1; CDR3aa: CASSMDRGDEQFF; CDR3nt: TGCGCCAGCAGCATGGACAGGGGTGATGAGCAGTTCTTC
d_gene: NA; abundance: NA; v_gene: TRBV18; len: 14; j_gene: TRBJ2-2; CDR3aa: CASSPGPNTGELFF; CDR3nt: TGTGCCAGCTCACCAGGTCCCAACACCGGGGAGCTGTTTTTT
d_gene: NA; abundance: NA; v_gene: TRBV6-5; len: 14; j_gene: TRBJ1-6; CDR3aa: CASSRGTQGSPLHF; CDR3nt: TGTGCCAGCAGCCGCGGGACACAGGGTTCACCCCTCCACTTT
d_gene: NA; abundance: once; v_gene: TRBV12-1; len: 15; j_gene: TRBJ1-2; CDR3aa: CASSLGREEDYGYTF; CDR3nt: TGTGCCAGCAGCTTGGGCCGGGAAGAGGACTATGGCTACACCTTC
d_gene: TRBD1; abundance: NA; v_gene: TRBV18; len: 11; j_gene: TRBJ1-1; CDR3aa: CASSPGQGSFF; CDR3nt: TGTGCCAGCTCACCAGGACAGGGTTCTTTCTTT
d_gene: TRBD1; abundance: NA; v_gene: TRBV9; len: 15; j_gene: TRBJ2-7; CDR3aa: CASSVVGDSSYEQYF; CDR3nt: TGTGCCAGCAGCGTAGTCGGGGACAGCTCCTACGAGCAGTACTTC